This T cell receptor (beta chain) was identified in a study of blood T cell repertoires in COVID-19 (TCRdb year 2020). About the full investigation: Collaborator samples came from the United States, Italy and Spain and covered acute and convalescent phases of COVID-19. The material from the prospective study consisted of cDNA or gDNA derived from T cells, B-cell-depleted T cells, or PBMCs. The dataset comprised deeply sampled blood TCRbeta repertoires from subjects exposed to, actively infected with, or recovered from COVID-19. A freely available public database, intended as a resource for researchers studying the immune response to SARS-CoV-2, is where the repertoires were released. The samples were drawn from two sources: the first 160 participants of the ongoing ImmuneRACE study, and approximately 1,300 subjects contributed by 6 global collaborators. A de-identified subject ID, COVID-19 status, age in years and sex were almost always included in the sample metadata. HLA class I and class II types, where available, came from metadata supplied by the sample provider rather than from assay-based typing. What the work shows at the level of the full study, not this receptor alone: How much clinical and demographic metadata was included differed by source and by participant, and the metadata was provided uncurated.

The collaborating institutions used their own protocols to collect whole blood in K2EDTA tubes. For TCRbeta analysis, collaborators shipped samples in one of three forms: frozen whole blood, isolated PBMCs, or DNA extracted from either of those sample types. In regard to this clone: It has no known antigen specificity. Base qualities are not provided; no much larger clone lies one nucleotide away.

TCRbeta CDR3 regions were amplified from genomic DNA using the immunoSEQ Assay, a bias-controlled multiplex PCR. The original methods were these. The number of nucleated cells in each sample was estimated from the amplification of reference gene primers within the assay. To quantify the absolute abundance of each unique TCRbeta CDR3 rearrangement, sequence reads were collapsed and filtered. For each sample, productive Simpson clonality was calculated by taking the square root of Simpson's diversity index across productive rearrangements. TCRdb mirrors the immuneACCESS table, restricted to in-frame sequences. Some clones are absent from its copies; in checked studies, under half trace to an unresolved V gene, and the reason for the others is unknown. That table supplies the V and J calls and clone size; D and trimming were determined from the DNA. The sample table holds 110,000 or so clones, of which roughly 88% were seen once. Together, the top ten hold under 3% of the sample.

The V and J ends are trimmed by 3 bases and 3 bases, leaving 15 bases between them. From the cysteine up to the phenylalanine, the CDR3 has a length of 17 residues. Only the CDR3 DNA stays, 51 bases, in frame from base 1. CDR1 and CDR2 were assigned from the germline V gene as KGHSH and LQKENI. The sequence was collected from a human donor in a cohort sampled during active COVID-19. What was sequenced was peripheral blood. The chain is assembled from TRBV18 and TRBJ2-6; 5 matching bases give a weak D call of TRBD2. CDR3 protein: CASSPTFIGSGANVLTF. The nucleotides read TGTGCCAGCTCACCCACCTTCATAGGGAGTGGGGCCAACGTCCTGACTTTC.